Presented here are 10 T cell receptor beta chains from one specimen sequenced in a study of cytomegalovirus exposure and HLA in healthy donors. Using immunoSEQ multiplex PCR, the repertoire was profiled, and TCRdb retains in-frame clones only, with some absent. Of 300,000 to 400,000 clones listed, around 86% are singletons. The source material was PBMCs. Receptor source: a woman between 18 and 30 years old in good health and CMV-seronegative.

This clone was detected only a few times. This CDR3 reads CASSPEGRRETQYF. The CDR3 DNA is TGTGCCAGCAGCCCAGAAGGGAGGAGAGAGACCCAGTACTTC. The genes are TRBV7-8 and TRBJ2-5; tentatively, D is TRBD2 (6 bases). Germline V gene sequence: CDR1 SGHVS, CDR2 FQNEAQ. The CDR3 length is 14 residues. The V and J ends lost 5 bases and 4 bases respectively, with 14 bases between them.

This chain connects TRBV6-1 to TRBJ2-7; the D gene is possibly TRBD1 (6 bases). This CDR3 has 14 residues. Trimming took 4 bases from V and 3 from J, leaving 13 bases between them. Germline V gene data show CDR1 as MNHNS and CDR2 as SASEGT. DNA of the CDR3: TGTGCCAGCAGTGTCTCAGGGGAACTCTACGAGCAGTACTTC. It specifies CASSVSGELYEQYF.

This chain uses TRBV28 with TRBJ1-1; D is unresolved. V was pared by 2 bases and J by 5 bases, with 9 bases between. Germline values: CDR1 MDHEN, CDR2 SYDVKM. The CDR3 is 13 amino acids. The CDR3 protein is CASSLARRTEAFF. CDR3 in DNA: TGTGCCAGCAGTTTAGCACGGCGGACTGAAGCTTTCTTT.

The chain recombines TRBV18 with TRBJ1-5, with D possibly matching TRBD1 (5 bases). Trimming shortened V by 6 bases and J by 4 bases, and 13 bases separated the two germline ends. Germline assignment: CDR1 KGHSH and CDR2 LQKENI. CDR3 length: 14 residues. The CDR3 DNA sequence: TGTGCCAGCTCTCATCTTAGGGGAAATCAGCCCCAGCATTTT. Encoded protein: CASSHLRGNQPQHF.

V gene TRBV7-8 combines with J gene TRBJ1-2; 11 nucleotides agree with TRBD1. Germline V gene data show CDR1 as SGHVS and CDR2 as FQNEAQ. With V trimmed by 0 bases and J by 8 bases, 11 bases remained unmatched. This CDR3 has 17 residues. The CDR3 region has the DNA TGTGCCAGCAGCTTAGCCGGGACAGGGGGGGCGTTAAGAGGCTACACCTTC. Amino acids: CASSLAGTGGALRGYTF.

This chain connects TRBV9 to TRBJ2-5, with 7 bases identical to TRBD2. This CDR3 contains 15 residues. The V and J ends lost 4 bases and 5 bases, in that order; junction bases with no gene match: 11. Germline V gene data show CDR1 as SGDLS and CDR2 as YYNGEE. The CDR3: CASSILGGSGETQYF. Written as DNA, the CDR3 is TGTGCCAGCAGCATCCTCGGGGGGTCGGGTGAGACCCAGTACTTC.

The genes are TRBV6-1 and TRBJ2-7; 12 bases align to TRBD2. The length of the CDR3 is 15 residues. The V gene end was trimmed by 6 bases and the J gene end by 2 bases; junction bases not matched to a gene: 5. Germline V gene data show CDR1 as MNHNS and CDR2 as SASEGT. The CDR3 protein is CASRIWTSGAYEQYF. The CDR3 DNA follows: TGTGCCAGCAGAATCTGGACTAGCGGGGCCTACGAGCAGTACTTC.

In this sample, this clone turned up once. This chain links TRBV9 with TRBJ1-2; TRBD1 aligns across 7 bases. This CDR3 has 15 amino acids. V lost 0 bases, J lost 7 bases, and 9 bases stayed unmatched. CDR1 is SGDLS and CDR2 is YYNGEE in the germline V gene. The chain's CDR3 is CASSVAGTAKLGYTF. Written as DNA, the CDR3 is TGTGCCAGCAGCGTAGCCGGGACAGCTAAGCTTGGCTACACCTTC.

The chain uses TRBV2 and TRBJ2-7, with D perhaps TRBD1 (6 bases). Germline assignment: CDR1 SNHLY and CDR2 FYNNEI. The CDR3 runs to 17 residues. V gave up 6 bases and J gave up 0 bases, with 21 bases separating them. CDR3 in amino acids: CASRVDWTRGNSYEQYF. The DNA of the CDR3 is TGTGCCAGCAGGGTTGACTGGACCAGGGGAAACTCCTACGAGCAGTACTTC.

V and J are TRBV5-6 and TRBJ2-7; TRBD1 matches at 9 bases. The germline V gene has CDR1 SGHDT and CDR2 YYEEEE. Trimming removed 1 base from V and 2 bases from J; junction bases left unmatched: 1. The CDR3 spans 14 residues. CDR3 sequence (DNA): TGTGCCAGCAGCTTGACAGGGGGCCCCTACGAGCAGTACTTC. Its translation is CASSLTGGPYEQYF.